The next 20 T cell receptor beta chains were all read from a single sample in a study of neoadjuvant anti-PD-1 for oral cavity cancer. Time point specified: after neoadjuvant nivolumab, at surgical resection. Sequenced by immunoSEQ multiplex PCR; TCRdb stores in-frame clones only, minus some. The table lists more than 7,000 clones, 60% to 65% of them singletons. The sequenced sample was PBMCs, obtained after nivolumab (anti-PD-1) treatment. Receptors originate from a person between 40 and 79 years old with oral cavity squamous cell carcinoma.

V is TRBV2 and J is TRBJ2-7; D is perhaps TRBD2 (6 bases). Trimming took 4 bases from V and 0 from J, leaving 13 bases between them. The CDR3 contains 15 residues. Germline V gives CDR1 SNHLY, CDR2 FYNNEI. The CDR3 sequence is CASSVERASSYEQYF. The CDR3 DNA sequence: TGTGCCAGCAGTGTGGAGCGGGCGAGCTCCTACGAGCAGTACTTC. Based on the CDR3 plus reference TRBV2 and TRBJ2-7, the full variable domain is EPEVTQTPSHQVTQMGQEVILRCVPISNHLYFYWYRQILGQKVEFLVSFYNNEISEKSEIFDDQFSVERPDGSNFTLKIRSTKLEDSAMYFCASSVERASSYEQYFGPGTRLTVT.

On this clone itself: Other nucleotide sequences in the sample specify the same CDR3. The chain has TRBV20-1 and TRBJ1-2; D uncertain. Trimming took off 5 bases at V and 5 bases at J, with 6 bases between the two ends. Looked up from germline, CDR1 is DFQATT and CDR2 is SNEGSKA (reference sequence). There are 10 residues in the CDR3. CDR3 nucleotide sequence: TGCAGTGCTTTTCAATATGGCTACACCTTC. It encodes CSAFQYGYTF.

A few counts support this clone. J is TRBJ1-6 and V is TRBV5-1; unclear D gene. CDR1 is SGHRS, CDR2 YFSETQ, per germline. Trimming cost V 4 bases and J 11 bases, with 13 bases left between them. This CDR3 spans 13 amino acids. CDR3: CASSNSGGAPLHF. The CDR3 nucleotides read TGCGCCAGCAGCAACAGTGGTGGAGCACCCCTCCACTTT.

CDR3 loop: CAIRGWDPDEKLFF. In DNA form, the CDR3 reads TGTGCCATCAGAGGTTGGGACCCAGATGAAAAACTGTTTTTT. The V gene is TRBV10-3, the J gene TRBJ1-4; D perhaps matches TRBD1 (5 bases). Germline loops: CDR1 ENHRY, CDR2 SYGVKD. The CDR3 has 14 amino acids. Trimming left V 6 bases short and J 6 bases short, with 14 bases between.

CDR3 residues: CASSSLETVSGEFF. CDR3 bases: TGTGCCAGCAGTAGTTTGGAAACAGTATCGGGCGAGTTCTTC. The V and J genes are TRBV6-1 and TRBJ2-1; D gene uncertain. The CDR3 totals 14 residues. Trimming stripped 5 bases from V and 14 bases from J, with 22 bases between. Germline CDR1 is MNHNS and CDR2 is SASEGT.

This chain uses TRBV7-9 with TRBJ1-4; D is ambiguous. The V gene's germline CDR1 is SEHNR and CDR2 FQNEAQ (reference sequence). CDR3 length equals 15 residues. The V and J ends lost 5 bases and 5 bases respectively, with 15 bases between them. In nucleotides, the CDR3 is TGTGCCAGCAGCAAACCCCTCGGGGAGAATGAAAAACTGTTTTTT. This sequence encodes CASSKPLGENEKLFF.

This rearrangement joins TRBV27 to TRBJ1-2, with D tentatively TRBD1 (6 bases). V dropped 2 bases and J dropped 4 bases, with 11 bases sitting between them. This CDR3 comprises 14 residues. Germline V gives CDR1 MNHEY, CDR2 SMNVEV (reference sequence). The CDR3 nucleotides are TGTGCCAGCAGTTTAACTGGACAGCCCTATGGCTACACCTTC. This encodes CASSLTGQPYGYTF.

This clone was counted only a few times. This chain connects TRBV19 to TRBJ1-5; perhaps TRBD1 as D (6 bases). CDR3 size: 15 residues. V lost 3 bases to trimming and J lost 6 bases, with 15 bases between them. The germline V gene has CDR1 LNHDA and CDR2 SQIVND (reference sequence). This CDR3 reads CASSMVGGAIQPQHF. CDR3 nucleotides: TGTGCCAGTAGTATGGTTGGGGGGGCCATTCAGCCCCAGCATTTT.

The chain carries TRBV6-5 and TRBJ1-3, with D possibly matching TRBD1 (6 bases). V lost 5 bases and J 7 bases, leaving 15 bases between the germline ends. Germline CDR1 MNHEY, CDR2 SVGAGI. The CDR3 runs 14 residues. CDR3 coding DNA: TGTGCCAGCAGTCGGACAGCCCAAAGGAACACCATATATTTT. Protein sequence: CASSRTAQRNTIYF.

V is TRBV2 and J is TRBJ1-6; 7 bases match TRBD1. The CDR3 covers 15 residues. V dropped 6 bases and J dropped 5; count of bases not matched to a gene: 7. The germline V gene has CDR1 SNHLY and CDR2 FYNNEI. In DNA, the CDR3 is TGTGCCAGCAGCCGCCAGGGGGTGGATAATTCACCCCTCCACTTT. As protein: CASSRQGVDNSPLHF.

Only one count was recorded for this clone. The chain joins TRBV7-3 to TRBJ2-5; no clear D. V was clipped by 0 bases and J by 3 bases, with 11 bases between them. This CDR3 contains 15 residues. Germline CDR1 and CDR2: SGHTA and FQGTGA. The CDR3 protein is CASSLTGRREETQYF. The CDR3 DNA is TGTGCCAGCAGCTTAACCGGGCGTAGGGAAGAGACCCAGTACTTC.

The chain is built from TRBV5-8 and TRBJ1-3, with D hard to call. This CDR3 has 15 residues. Trimming removed 0 bases from V and 4 bases from J, with 11 bases in between. Germline V CDR1 and CDR2: SGHTS, YDEGEE. The CDR3 sequence: CASSLERDVGNTIYF. CDR3 DNA: TGTGCCAGCAGCTTGGAACGTGACGTCGGAAACACCATATATTTT.

There are a few counts of this clone. This chain links TRBV10-2 with TRBJ2-2, with D possibly TRBD2 on 6 matching bases. The CDR3 loop spans 16 amino acids. The V gene lost 7 bases and the J gene lost 4 bases, with 19 bases spanning the gap. Per the germline V gene, CDR1 is WSHSY and CDR2 is SAAADI. CDR3 region: CASKLRRGQGTGELFF. In DNA, the CDR3 is TGCGCCAGCAAACTGAGGAGGGGCCAGGGCACCGGGGAGCTGTTTTTT.

V is TRBV5-1 and J is TRBJ2-1; the match to TRBD1 covers 10 bases. Germline assignment: CDR1 SGHRS and CDR2 YFSETQ. After removal of 4 bases from V and 3 bases from J, the junction contained 4 bases not matched to a gene. The CDR3 totals 15 residues. The CDR3 loop is CASSRTGGGYNEQFF. Written as DNA, the CDR3 is TGCGCCAGCAGCCGGACAGGGGGTGGCTACAATGAGCAGTTCTTC.

In this sample, this clone turned up a few times. This chain links TRBV27 with TRBJ2-3, with 10 nucleotides matching TRBD2. Germline V gene sequence: CDR1 MNHEY, CDR2 SMNVEV (reference sequence). CDR3 length: 16 amino acids. The junction had 9 bases not matched to a gene; V was cut back by 5 bases and J by 4 bases. The CDR3 loop is CASSQASGGGADTQYF. The CDR3 region has the DNA TGTGCCAGCAGTCAAGCTAGCGGGGGCGGCGCAGATACGCAGTATTTT.

This clone was observed a handful of times. The V call is TRBV9, the J call TRBJ2-2; D ambiguous. The germline V gene has CDR1 SGDLS and CDR2 YYNGEE. Trimming took 1 base from V and 5 from J, leaving 9 bases between them. The CDR3 consists of 14 residues. Written as DNA, the CDR3 is TGTGCCAGCAGCGTAATGGCAGGAACCGGGGAGCTGTTTTTT. Its protein is CASSVMAGTGELFF.

V gene TRBV2 combines with J gene TRBJ1-2, with D perhaps TRBD1 (5 bases). This CDR3 spans 13 amino acids. V shed 7 bases and J shed 3 bases, with 12 bases lying between them. Germline V gene data show CDR1 as SNHLY and CDR2 as FYNNEI. This CDR3 reads CASMLGADYGYTF. The DNA for the CDR3 is TGTGCCAGCATGTTAGGGGCGGACTATGGCTACACCTTC.

This clone was observed a few times. This chain joins TRBV5-1 and TRBJ2-2; TRBD2 agrees at 9 bases. With 0 bases clipped from V and 9 bases from J, the junction kept 21 bases outside the gene matches. Germline V gives CDR1 SGHRS, CDR2 YFSETQ. The CDR3 contains 20 residues. The CDR3 protein is CASSLGLAGSLGRGSWELFF. The CDR3 region has the DNA TGCGCCAGCAGCTTGGGTCTAGCGGGGAGCCTTGGTCGGGGTTCCTGGGAGCTGTTTTTT.

The chain links TRBV6-4 to TRBJ2-7, with D possibly TRBD1 on 6 matching bases. This CDR3 is 15 amino acids long. CDR1 is MRHNA, CDR2 SNTAGT, per germline. Trimming removed 5 bases at V and 5 bases at J, with 19 bases between. CDR3 sequence (DNA): TGTGCCAGCAGTCAAAACCTAGGGACAACGCACGAGCAGTACTTC. Protein: CASSQNLGTTHEQYF.

The V gene is TRBV7-8, the J gene TRBJ2-1; D is unresolved. The germline V gene has CDR1 SGHVS and CDR2 FQNEAQ. Trimming cost V 4 bases and J 3 bases, with 13 bases left between them. This CDR3 has 15 residues. This CDR3 is CASSYIADLYNEQFF. Written as DNA, the CDR3 is TGTGCCAGCAGCTACATAGCCGACCTCTACAATGAGCAGTTCTTC.